This T cell receptor (beta chain) was recorded in a study of Ad26.COV2.S vaccination and SARS-CoV-2 variants. Assay: immunoSEQ multiplex PCR; the TCRdb copy retains only in-frame clones and omits some. This sample carries about 430,000 clones, 90% of them seen once, and the ten largest clones take 9.5% to 15%. Treatment indicated: roughly 18 received Ad26.COV2.S at low or high dose, single or two shots; 5 received placebo; per-sample allocation not given. Sampling was performed 63 days after the first vaccine or placebo injection. Germline V gene data show CDR1 as SNHLY and CDR2 as FYNNEI. V gave up 8 bases and J gave up 1 base; unmatched junction bases: 7. This CDR3 comprises 16 residues.

This TCR was recovered from a person between 18 and 60 years old who received the Ad26.COV2.S COVID-19 vaccine or a placebo. The V gene is TRBV2, the J gene TRBJ2-6, with 8 bases lining up with TRBD1. Source: peripheral blood, taken in a trial of Ad26.COV2.S vaccine versus placebo. CDR3 sequence reads: CASGGQGPSGANVLTF. The CDR3 DNA reads as TGTGCCAGCGGAGGACAGGGCCCTTCTGGGGCCAACGTCCTGACTTTC.